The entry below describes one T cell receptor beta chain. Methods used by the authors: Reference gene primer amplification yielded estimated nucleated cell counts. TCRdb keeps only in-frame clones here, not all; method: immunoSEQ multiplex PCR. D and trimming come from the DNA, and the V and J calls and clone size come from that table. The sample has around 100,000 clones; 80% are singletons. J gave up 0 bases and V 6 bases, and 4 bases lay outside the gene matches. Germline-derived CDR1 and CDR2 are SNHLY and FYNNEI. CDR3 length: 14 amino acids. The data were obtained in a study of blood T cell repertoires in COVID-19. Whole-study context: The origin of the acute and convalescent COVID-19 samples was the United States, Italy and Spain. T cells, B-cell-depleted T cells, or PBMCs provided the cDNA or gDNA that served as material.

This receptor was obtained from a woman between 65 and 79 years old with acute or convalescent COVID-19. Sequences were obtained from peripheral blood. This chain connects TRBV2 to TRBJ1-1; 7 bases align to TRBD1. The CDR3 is CASSYRGMNTEAFF. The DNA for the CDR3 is TGTGCCAGCAGCTACAGGGGAATGAACACTGAAGCTTTCTTT.